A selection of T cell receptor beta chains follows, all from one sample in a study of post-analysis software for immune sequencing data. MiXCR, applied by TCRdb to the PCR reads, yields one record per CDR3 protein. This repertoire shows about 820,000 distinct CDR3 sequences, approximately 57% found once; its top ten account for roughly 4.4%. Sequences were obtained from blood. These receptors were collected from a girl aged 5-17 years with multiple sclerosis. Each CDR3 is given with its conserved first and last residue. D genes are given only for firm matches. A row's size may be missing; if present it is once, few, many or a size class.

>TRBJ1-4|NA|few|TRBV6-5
TGTGCCAGCAGCCCTTTCGGGAGGGGAGAAAAACTGTTTTTT
CASSPFGRGEKLFF
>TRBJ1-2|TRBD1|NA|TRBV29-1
TGCAGCGTTGGAACAGGGGGCCGTTATGGCTACACCTTC
CSVGTGGRYGYTF
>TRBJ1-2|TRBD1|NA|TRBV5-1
TGCGCCAGCAGCTTGGAGGCGGGGACAGGGGAAGAAGCTAACTATGGCTACACCTTC
CASSLEAGTGEEANYGYTF
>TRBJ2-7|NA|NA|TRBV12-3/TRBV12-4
TGTGCCAGCACCTCCAGGGCGGGCCCCTACGAGCAGTACTTC
CASTSRAGPYEQYF
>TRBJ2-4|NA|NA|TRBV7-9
TGTGCCAGCAGCTTGGAAGGGGCTAGAGACATTCAGTACTTC
CASSLEGARDIQYF
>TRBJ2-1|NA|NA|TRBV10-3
TGTGCCTATCGGGCTAGCGTCGACAATGAGCAGTTCTTC
CAYRASVDNEQFF
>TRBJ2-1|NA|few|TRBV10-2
TGCGCCAGCAGTCCTACCGCCGGGGCCTCTACAATGAGGCAGTTCTTC
CASSPTAGASTMRQFF
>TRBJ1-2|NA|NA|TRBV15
TGTGCCACCAGCAGAGATTTGCAACGTGGTGGCTACACCTTC
CATSRDLQRGGYTF
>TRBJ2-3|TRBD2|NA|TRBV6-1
TGTGCCAGCAGTGAAGTCGTCGGCTGGGGGGGGGCAGATACGCAGTATTTT
CASSEVVGWGGADTQYF
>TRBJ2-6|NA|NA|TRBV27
TGTGCCAGCAGTTCGGTCCAGGGTAGAGGGGCCAACGTCCTGACTTTC
CASSSVQGRGANVLTF
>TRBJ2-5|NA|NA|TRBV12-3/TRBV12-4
TGTGCCAGCAGTTTAGTACCCGAGACCCAGTACTTC
CASSLVPETQYF
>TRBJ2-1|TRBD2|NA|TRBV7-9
TGTGCCAGCAGCAAGGAGAGGTGGCTAGCGGGTTCCTCCTACAATGAGCAGTTCTTC
CASSKERWLAGSSYNEQFF
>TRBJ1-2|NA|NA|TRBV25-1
TGTGCCAGCAGTGGGGTGTTGGCGGCGAACTATGGCTACACCTTC
CASSGVLAANYGYTF
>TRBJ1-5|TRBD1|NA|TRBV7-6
TGTGCCAGCAGCCCGCGACCCAGGGGGCGCCGAGATCAGCCCCAGCATTTT
CASSPRPRGRRDQPQHF
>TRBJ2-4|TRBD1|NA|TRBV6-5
TGTGCCAGCGTCACCGCAGGGGGCGATGAGCAGTACTTC
CASVTAGGDEQYF
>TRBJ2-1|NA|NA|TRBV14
TGTGCCAGCAGCCAAGATCTGTTAGCCTTAGACTACAATGAGCAGTTCTTC
CASSQDLLALDYNEQFF
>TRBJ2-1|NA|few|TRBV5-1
TGCGCCAGCAGGGGCACGTACGATGAGCAGTTCTTC
CASRGTYDEQFF
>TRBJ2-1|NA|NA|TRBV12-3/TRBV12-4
TGTGCCAGCAGTTTATGGGAGAATGAGCAGTTCTTC
CASSLWENEQFF
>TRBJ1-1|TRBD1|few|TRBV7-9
TGTGCCAGCAGCTGGGACAGGATGAACACTGAAGCTTTCTTT
CASSWDRMNTEAFF
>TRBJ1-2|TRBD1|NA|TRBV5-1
TGCGCCAGCAGCCCAACAATCCGGACAGGGGGCCGATCTAACTATGGCTACACCTTC
CASSPTIRTGGRSNYGYTF
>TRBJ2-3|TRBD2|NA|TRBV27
TGTGCCAGCAGTTGGGGGGGTGAGGGGAGCACAGATACGCAGTATTTT
CASSWGGEGSTDTQYF
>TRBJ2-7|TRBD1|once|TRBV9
TGTGCCAGCAGCGCGGACAGGGCCGAGCAGTACTTC
CASSADRAEQYF
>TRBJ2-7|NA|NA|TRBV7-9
TGTGCCAGCAGCCTTATCAAGCCCGGGACAGCGGGCTACGAGCAGTACTTC
CASSLIKPGTAGYEQYF
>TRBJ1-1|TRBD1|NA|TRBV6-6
TGTGCCAGCAGTTACTTGACCGGGACAGGTTCCACTGAAGCTTTCTTT
CASSYLTGTGSTEAFF
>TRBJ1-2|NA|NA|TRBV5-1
TGCGCCAGCAGCTTGGGGCCCCCAGGCTCAGCTAACTATGGCTACACCTTC
CASSLGPPGSANYGYTF
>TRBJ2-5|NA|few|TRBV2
TGTGCCAGCAGCCCTACCTGGACCCAGTACTTC
CASSPTWTQYF
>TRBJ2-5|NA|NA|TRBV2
TGTGCCAGCAGGGGGGAAGCGTTGACAGAGACCCAGTACTTC
CASRGEALTETQYF
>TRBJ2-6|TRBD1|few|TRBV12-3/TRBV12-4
TGTGCCAGCAGTCTCGGACAGGGGGCGCATGGGGCCAACGTCCTGACTTTC
CASSLGQGAHGANVLTF
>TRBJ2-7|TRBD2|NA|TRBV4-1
TGCGCCAGCAGCTACGGGGGGGAGGGCGAGCAGTACTTC
CASSYGGEGEQYF
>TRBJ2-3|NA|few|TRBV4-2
TGTGCCAGCAGCCAAGTTGGACCAGGGACGGGCGATACGCAGTATTTT
CASSQVGPGTGDTQYF
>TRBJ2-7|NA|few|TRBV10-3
TGTGCCAACGGGGAGGTCGCCTACGAGCAGTACTTC
CANGEVAYEQYF
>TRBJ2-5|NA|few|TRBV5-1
TGCGCCAGCAGCTTGGCCGGTAGAATGGAGGAGACCCAGTACTTC
CASSLAGRMEETQYF
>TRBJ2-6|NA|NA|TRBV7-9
TGTGCCAGCAGCCCCCCGTCGGGGACAACTGGGGCCAACGTCCTGACTTTC
CASSPPSGTTGANVLTF
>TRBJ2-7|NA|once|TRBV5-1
TGCGCCAGCAGCTTGGGGGCCGGGTCAAGCGAGCAGTACTTC
CASSLGAGSSEQYF
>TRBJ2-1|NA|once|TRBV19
TGTGCCAGTAGTATAGATTATGGTTCGAATGAGCAGTTCTTC
CASSIDYGSNEQFF
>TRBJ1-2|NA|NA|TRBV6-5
TGTGCCAGCAGTCCGGACGTATCATTACTCTATGGCTACACCTTC
CASSPDVSLLYGYTF
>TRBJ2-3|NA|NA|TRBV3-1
TGTGCCAGCAGCGCCCGACAGAGCACAGATACGCAGTATTTT
CASSARQSTDTQYF
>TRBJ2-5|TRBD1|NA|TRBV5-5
TGTGCCAGCAGCTTTGACAGGGGAGACGAGACCCAGTACTTC
CASSFDRGDETQYF
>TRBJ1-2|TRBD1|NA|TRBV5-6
TGTGCCAGCAGCCCACAGGGGGCTTCCTATGGCTACACCTTC
CASSPQGASYGYTF
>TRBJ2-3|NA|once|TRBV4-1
TGCGCCAGCAGGCCTCACAGCAAGAGCACAGATACGCAGTATTTT
CASRPHSKSTDTQYF
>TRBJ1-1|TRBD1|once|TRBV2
TGTGCCAGCAGGACGACAGGGGGCCACACTGAAGCTTTCTTT
CASRTTGGHTEAFF
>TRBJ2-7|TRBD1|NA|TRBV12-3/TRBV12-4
TGTGCCAGCAGCCGACCGAGACAGGGCTCCTACGAGCAGTACTTC
CASSRPRQGSYEQYF
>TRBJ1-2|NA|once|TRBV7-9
TGTGCCAGCAGCCCTGTAGTGCCACATGACAGGACATCTGGCTACACCTTC
CASSPVVPHDRTSGYTF
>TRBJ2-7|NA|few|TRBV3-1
TGTGCCAGCAGCCCGACCTGGCAGGGAACCTACGAGCAGTACTTC
CASSPTWQGTYEQYF
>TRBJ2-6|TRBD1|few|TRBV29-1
TGCAGCGTTGCTGGACAGGACACTTCATCTGGGGCCAACGTCCTGACTTTC
CSVAGQDTSSGANVLTF
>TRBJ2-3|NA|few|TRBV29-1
TGCACCAGTTCGGTGGCAGATACGCAGTATTTT
CTSSVADTQYF
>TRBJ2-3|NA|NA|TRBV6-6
TGTGCCAGCAGCCGAAGGCGGGACAGTGACACAGATACGCAGTATTTT
CASSRRRDSDTDTQYF
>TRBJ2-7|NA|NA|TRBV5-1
TGCGCCAGCAGCGCCGGGACTTATGCAACCTACGAGCAGTACTTC
CASSAGTYATYEQYF
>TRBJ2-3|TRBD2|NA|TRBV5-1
TGCGCCAGCAGGCGGGGCTGGCTAGCGGATGTGGGTACGCAGTATTTT
CASRRGWLADVGTQYF
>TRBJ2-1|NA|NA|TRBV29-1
TGCAGCGTTGAACTCAGGGGCCACGTTAAAAGATACAATGAGCAGTTCTTC
CSVELRGHVKRYNEQFF
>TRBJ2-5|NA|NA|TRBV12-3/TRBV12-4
TGTGCCAGCAATCGTTCTCCGAAAGAGACCCAGTACTTC
CASNRSPKETQYF
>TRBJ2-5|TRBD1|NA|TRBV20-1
TGCAGTGTCGCCGCCGGGACAGGGCCAAATAAAGGCCTCAAAGAGACCCAGTACTTC
CSVAAGTGPNKGLKETQYF
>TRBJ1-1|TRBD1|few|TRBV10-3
TGTGCCATCAGTGCCGGGGACAGGGGTCCGGCTGAAGCTTTCTTT
CAISAGDRGPAEAFF